Presented here are 27 T cell receptor beta chains from one specimen sequenced in a study of T cells in Graves' hyperthyroidism and ophthalmopathy. TCR beta CDR3 region amplification was performed from RNA transcripts. First-round RT-PCR of the TCR CDR3 relied on the HTBI primer set. TCRdb re-called the multiplex PCR reads through MiXCR, storing one row per CDR3 protein. The data hold over 650,000 distinct CDR3 sequences, with 15% to 20% observed a single time. Material for sequencing was blood. These receptors were collected from a man between 18 and 35 years old with Graves' hyperthyroidism.

J is TRBJ2-7 and V is TRBV11-2; no clear D. Germline V gives CDR1 SGHAT, CDR2 FQNNGV. There are 13 residues in the CDR3. Trimming cost V 5 bases and J 4 bases, with 12 bases left between them. CDR3 sequence (DNA): TGTGCCAGCAGCACCCGGACCCTTTACGAGCAGTACTTC. Its protein product is CASSTRTLYEQYF.

This clonotype occurred a few times. This chain links TRBV18 with TRBJ2-7; no clear D. CDR3 length: 15 amino acids. Trimming pared 5 bases from V and 5 bases from J, leaving 19 bases between. In germline, CDR1 is KGHSH, CDR2 LQKENI. CDR3 sequence reads: CASSKSYSSPNEQYF. The DNA for the CDR3 is TGTGCCAGCTCAAAATCTTATAGCTCTCCCAACGAGCAGTACTTC.

The chain combines TRBV11-3 with TRBJ1-3; D ambiguous. In germline, CDR1 is SGHNT, CDR2 YENEEA. The V and J ends lost 4 bases and 4 bases respectively, with 8 bases between them. The CDR3 contains 13 residues. This chain's CDR3 is CASSSPGGNTIYF. The CDR3 DNA is TGTGCCAGCAGCTCACCTGGGGGAAACACCATATATTTT.

Ten or more counts support this clonotype. The rearrangement links TRBV5-1 to TRBJ2-1; D is uncertain. V was shortened by 0 bases and J by 5 bases, with 9 bases between the two germline ends. Germline CDR1 and CDR2: SGHRS and YFSETQ. This CDR3 contains 14 residues. In DNA form, the CDR3 reads TGCGCCAGCAGCTTGGACAGAATTGACAATGAGCAGTTCTTC. This sequence encodes CASSLDRIDNEQFF.

The table lists this clonotype with many counts. CDR3 in amino acids: CASSPTQNQPQHF. The CDR3, as DNA: TGTGCCAGCAGTCCCACTCAGAATCAGCCCCAGCATTTT. V and J are TRBV28 and TRBJ1-5, with D uncertain. CDR3 length: 13 amino acids. V was cut by 5 bases and J by 4 bases, with 9 bases left in between. Germline V lookup: CDR1 MDHEN, CDR2 SYDVKM.

The chain recombines TRBV6-1 with TRBJ2-2; TRBD2 agrees at 11 bases. Germline loops: CDR1 MNHNS, CDR2 SASEGT. This CDR3 region has 19 residues. V was clipped by 5 bases and J by 4 bases; unmatched bases: 15. The chain's CDR3 is CASSLLVAGGAFPTGELFF. In DNA, the CDR3 is TGTGCCAGCAGTCTCTTGGTAGCGGGAGGGGCCTTCCCCACCGGGGAGCTGTTTTTT.

This clonotype appeared many times. The V and J genes are TRBV2 and TRBJ2-3; 9 bases map to TRBD1. Germline V gene data show CDR1 as SNHLY and CDR2 as FYNNEI. The CDR3 runs to 13 residues. V dropped 8 bases and J dropped 6; count of bases not matched to a gene: 6. The CDR3 here is CASAGQGYDTQYF. The CDR3 bases are TGTGCCAGCGCGGGACAGGGATATGATACGCAGTATTTT.

The table lists this clonotype with a few counts. The V gene is TRBV12-3 or TRBV12-4, the J gene TRBJ2-1, with a possible D match to TRBD1 (6 bases). The V end lost 6 bases, the J end lost 3 bases, and 9 bases lay between the germline ends. The CDR3 is 13 residues long. As DNA, the CDR3 is TGTGCCAGCAGGACGGACAGCTACAATGAGCAGTTCTTC. It is translated as CASRTDSYNEQFF.

This clonotype was observed many times. The gene calls are TRBV28 and TRBJ2-7, with D possibly TRBD2 on 6 matching bases. The CDR3 extends over 14 amino acids. Trimming took off 3 bases at V and 7 bases at J, with 16 bases between the two ends. The germline V gene encodes CDR1 MDHEN and CDR2 SYDVKM. The CDR3 DNA sequence: TGTGCCAGCAGTTTTGCCCCCCCCGGGGGAGAGCAGTACTTC. It specifies CASSFAPPGGEQYF.

This clonotype occurred a few times. The rearrangement uses TRBV6-1 and TRBJ2-1; D possibly uses TRBD1 or TRBD2 (5 bases each). CDR3 length equals 15 residues. Germline CDR1 reads MNHNS; CDR2 reads SASEGT. V lost 2 bases, J lost 7 bases, and 15 bases lay in between. The CDR3 sequence is CASSEIPGTKNEQFF. CDR3 DNA: TGTGCCAGCAGTGAAATCCCCGGGACCAAAAATGAGCAGTTCTTC.

This clonotype was seen at least ten times. The V call is TRBV13, the J call TRBJ1-1; the D is unclear. CDR1 is PRHDT, CDR2 FYEKMQ, per germline (reference sequence). The CDR3 loop spans 14 amino acids. With 9 bases removed from V and 0 bases from J, the gap between germline ends came to 14 bases. CDR3 sequence: CASSERIMNTEAFF. In nucleotides, the CDR3 is TGTGCCAGTTCTGAACGCATCATGAACACTGAAGCTTTCTTT.

This clonotype showed up many times. The rearrangement joins TRBV9 to TRBJ2-5; TRBD1 is a possible D gene (7 bases). V lost 0 bases and J lost 5, with 14 bases in between. The germline V gene encodes CDR1 SGDLS and CDR2 YYNGEE. The CDR3 extends over 15 amino acids. The CDR3 DNA follows: TGTGCCAGCAGCGTAGCTGGAGGGGGCGGGGAGACCCAGTACTTC. Translated: CASSVAGGGGETQYF.

The chain couples TRBV18 to TRBJ1-2; D possibly corresponds to TRBD1 (5 bases). In germline, CDR1 is KGHSH, CDR2 LQKENI. The ends were cut back, 4 bases at V and 4 bases at J, with 16 bases in the middle. This CDR3 contains 15 residues. CDR3 loop: CASSLGGRASYGYTF. Written as DNA, the CDR3 is TGTGCCAGCTCACTAGGAGGCAGGGCGAGCTATGGCTACACCTTC.

This clonotype came up a few times. The chain links TRBV20-1 to TRBJ2-7; D uncertain. Germline CDR1 reads DFQATT; CDR2 reads SNEGSKA (reference sequence). The CDR3 runs to 11 residues. V dropped 3 bases and J dropped 4 bases, with 7 bases sitting between them. CDR3 sequence reads: CSARQDYEQYF. The CDR3 nucleotides read TGCAGTGCTAGGCAGGATTACGAGCAGTACTTC.

This clonotype was recorded at least ten times. The rearrangement joins TRBV6-1 to TRBJ1-5; D remains ambiguous. Looked up from germline, CDR1 is MNHNS and CDR2 is SASEGT. V was shortened by 5 bases and J by 4 bases, with 6 bases between the two germline ends. CDR3 length equals 12 residues. In DNA, the CDR3 is TGTGCCAGCAGTTTCATAAATCAGCCCCAGCATTTT. This gives the protein CASSFINQPQHF.

This clonotype was counted ten times or more. This chain connects TRBV12-3 or TRBV12-4 to TRBJ2-7; a weak D match, TRBD2 (6 bases). CDR3 length equals 14 residues. V gave up 6 bases and J gave up 0 bases, with 12 bases separating them. DNA for the CDR3: TGTGCCAGCAGCCCGGGGGTGGGCTCCTACGAGCAGTACTTC. Translating gives CASSPGVGSYEQYF.

This rearrangement joins TRBV20-1 to TRBJ2-7; D is undetermined. The V and J ends lost 1 base and 3 bases respectively, with 10 bases between them. The length of the CDR3 is 13 residues. CDR1 and CDR2 from the germline V gene are DFQATT and SNEGSKA (reference sequence). CDR3 coding DNA: TGCAGTGCTAGAGGCCAGACCTACTACGAGCAGTACTTC. It codes for CSARGQTYYEQYF.

J is TRBJ1-2 and V is TRBV27; 8 positions agree with TRBD1. V shed 6 bases and J 4 bases; nucleotides not matched to a gene: 10. Germline values: CDR1 MNHEY, CDR2 SMNVEV (reference sequence). This CDR3 spans 15 amino acids. CDR3 sequence (DNA): TGTGCCAGCAGAGCAAGACAGGGGACGGTCTATGGCTACACCTTC. Protein: CASRARQGTVYGYTF.

This clonotype was picked up a small number of times. The V gene is TRBV13, the J gene TRBJ2-1; 9 nucleotides line up with TRBD2. V shed 5 bases, J shed 0 bases, and the junction held 5 bases outside the gene matches. CDR1 and CDR2 (germline): PRHDT, FYEKMQ (reference sequence). This CDR3 region has 16 residues. The CDR3 spells CASSTISGSSYNEQFF. The CDR3 coding sequence is TGTGCCAGCAGCACGATTAGCGGGAGCTCCTACAATGAGCAGTTCTTC.

The rearrangement joins TRBV5-5 to TRBJ2-2; 7 nucleotides align to TRBD1. The germline V gene encodes CDR1 SGHKS and CDR2 YYEKEE (reference sequence). The CDR3 sequence is 15 residues long. J lost 5 bases, V lost 3 bases, and 7 bases had no gene match. CDR3 coding DNA: TGTGCCAGCAGCTGGGGGACAGTTAGGACCGGGGAGCTGTTTTTT. It translates to CASSWGTVRTGELFF.

The chain is built from TRBV11-3 and TRBJ2-5; D perhaps matches TRBD1 (7 bases). V dropped 0 bases and J dropped 0 bases, with 20 bases sitting between them. The CDR3 sequence is 19 residues long. From germline, CDR1 is SGHNT and CDR2 YENEEA. The CDR3 nucleotides are TGTGCCAGCAGCTTAGAGTGGGCAGGGGGGACACCGTACCAAGAGACCCAGTACTTC. As protein: CASSLEWAGGTPYQETQYF. Together with reference TRBV11-3 and TRBJ2-5, the CDR3 gives the full variable domain: EAGVVQSPRYKIIEKKQPVAFWCNPISGHNTLYWYLQNLGQGPELLIRYENEEAVDDSQLPKDRFSAERLKGVDSTLKIQPAELGDSAVYLCASSLEWAGGTPYQETQYFGPGTRLLVL.

This clonotype has a count of ten or more. This chain connects TRBV9 to TRBJ1-1; D uncertain. Germline CDR1 SGDLS, CDR2 YYNGEE. With 10 bases removed from V and 2 bases from J, the gap between germline ends came to 18 bases. The CDR3 length is 14 residues. This CDR3 is CARAPAGGNTEAFF. CDR3 DNA: TGTGCCCGGGCGCCCGCAGGAGGTAACACTGAAGCTTTCTTT.

This clonotype was counted a few times. This sequence joins TRBV19 and TRBJ1-2; 12 positions match TRBD1. V trimming: 7 bases; J trimming: 8 bases; junction bases outside the gene matches: 8. The CDR3 spans 14 residues. The germline CDR1 and CDR2 sequences are LNHDA and SQIVND (reference sequence). Here the CDR3 reads CASTPGQGAVGYTF. The CDR3 bases are TGTGCCAGTACCCCGGGACAGGGGGCGGTAGGCTACACCTTC. The full variable domain, its missing parts supplied by reference TRBV19 and TRBJ1-2, is DGGITQSPKYLFRKEGQNVTLSCEQNLNHDAMYWYRQDPGQGLRLIYYSQIVNDFQKGDIAEGYSVSREKKESFPLTVTSAQKNPTAFYLCASTPGQGAVGYTFGSGTRLTVV.

In this sample, this clonotype turned up many times. The V gene is TRBV30, the J gene TRBJ2-5, with 8 bases matching TRBD2. The CDR3 is 13 amino acids. V shed 1 base and J 4 bases; nucleotides not matched to a gene: 2. Germline CDR1 and CDR2: GTSNPN and SVGIG (reference sequence). The CDR3 reads CAWSELAVETQYF. CDR3 in DNA: TGTGCCTGGAGTGAACTAGCGGTAGAGACCCAGTACTTC.

The chain employs TRBV4-1 and TRBJ2-7; 10 positions match TRBD2. After removal of 6 bases from V and 3 bases from J, the junction contained 5 bases not matched to a gene. The CDR3 spans 14 residues. The germline V gene encodes CDR1 MGHRA and CDR2 YSYEKL. This chain's CDR3 is CASRPGLADYEQYF. The CDR3 nucleotides read TGCGCCAGCAGGCCCGGACTAGCGGACTACGAGCAGTACTTC.

The chain employs TRBV7-8 and TRBJ2-1; a weak D match, TRBD1 (6 bases). V lost 1 base and J lost 8, with 18 bases in between. Germline CDR1 SGHVS, CDR2 FQNEAQ. The CDR3 is made up of 16 amino acids. The CDR3 spells CASSLGATGLWDEQFF. In nucleotides, the CDR3 is TGTGCCAGCAGCTTAGGAGCGACAGGACTCTGGGATGAGCAGTTCTTC. Supplemented by reference TRBV7-8 and TRBJ2-1, the full variable domain reads GAGVSQSPRYKVAKRGQDVALRCDPISGHVSLFWYQQALGQGPEFLTYFQNEAQLDKSGLPSDRFFAERPEGSVSTLKIQRTQQEDSAVYLCASSLGATGLWDEQFFGPGTRLTVL.

V is TRBV3-1 and J is TRBJ2-7, with D possibly TRBD1 on 6 matching bases. Germline loops: CDR1 LGHDT, CDR2 YNNKEL (reference sequence). CDR3 size: 16 residues. V shed 1 base and J shed 6 bases, with 19 bases lying between them. The CDR3 reads CASSQGGGAGDGEQYF. CDR3 coding DNA: TGTGCCAGCAGCCAAGGGGGTGGGGCAGGGGACGGCGAGCAGTACTTC.